Below are 29 T cell receptor beta chains sequenced from a single sample in a study of blood T cell repertoires in COVID-19. Method: immunoSEQ multiplex PCR; TCRdb's copy keeps in-frame clones and lacks some. Of some 130,000 clones listed, more than 70% are singletons. Source material: peripheral blood. Every receptor here comes from a man aged 45 to 65 with acute or convalescent COVID-19.

The chain recombines TRBV7-2 with TRBJ1-2; D gene unclear. Trimming took 4 bases from V and 1 from J, leaving 19 bases between them. CDR3 length equals 17 residues. Germline V gene sequence: CDR1 SGHTA, CDR2 FQGNSA. In DNA form, the CDR3 reads TGTGCCAGCAGCTACCGGGTCAGAGCTAGATTTAACTATGGCTACACCTTC. Residues: CASSYRVRARFNYGYTF.

The chain joins TRBV2 to TRBJ1-6; 7 positions match TRBD1. With 5 bases clipped from V and 4 bases from J, the junction kept 5 bases outside the gene matches. This CDR3 is 15 amino acids long. Per germline, CDR1 SNHLY and CDR2 FYNNEI. The CDR3 DNA follows: TGTGCCAGCAGTCGGGGACAGCTGTATAATTCACCCCTCCACTTT. Amino acid sequence: CASSRGQLYNSPLHF.

This clone turned up a few times. The J gene is TRBJ1-4, the V gene TRBV5-6; 8 bases agree with TRBD1. Germline V gene lookup returns CDR1 SGHDT and CDR2 YYEEEE. This CDR3 has 14 amino acids. Trimming took 2 bases from V and 8 from J; bases not matched to a gene: 5. CDR3 region: CASSFGAGGEKLFF. DNA for the CDR3: TGTGCCAGCAGCTTTGGTGCAGGGGGCGAAAAACTGTTTTTT.

CDR3 residues: CASSLDLDREAFF. CDR3 sequence (DNA): TGTGCCAGCAGCTTAGACCTAGACCGTGAAGCTTTCTTT. The chain has TRBV11-2 and TRBJ1-1; D is undetermined. This CDR3 comprises 13 residues. CDR1 and CDR2 from the germline V gene are SGHAT and FQNNGV. Trimming cost V 0 bases and J 7 bases, with 9 bases left between them.

The chain couples TRBV18 to TRBJ2-7, with TRBD2 identical over 8 bases. The CDR3 runs 15 residues. Germline lookup yields CDR1 KGHSH and CDR2 LQKENI. V lost 2 bases to trimming and J lost 2 bases; unmatched junction nucleotides: 5. DNA of the CDR3: TGTGCCAGCTCACCAGCAGCGGGGGCACCCTACGAGCAGTACTTC. Translated: CASSPAAGAPYEQYF.

The chain has TRBV7-9 and TRBJ1-2; D unresolved. CDR3 length equals 11 residues. V shed 5 bases and J shed 1 base, with 2 bases lying between them. Germline V gene sequence: CDR1 SEHNR, CDR2 FQNEAQ (reference sequence). The CDR3 nucleotides read TGTGCCAGCAGCCTTAACTATGGCTACACCTTC. This encodes CASSLNYGYTF.

V gene TRBV11-2 combines with J gene TRBJ1-5, with 8 bases lining up with TRBD1. This CDR3 has 14 amino acids. Germline lookup yields CDR1 SGHAT and CDR2 FQNNGV. V dropped 3 bases and J dropped 4; count of bases not matched to a gene: 2. DNA for the CDR3: TGTGCCAGCAGCTTTACAGGGGGAAATCAGCCCCAGCATTTT. Encoded protein: CASSFTGGNQPQHF. Filled out from reference TRBV11-2 and TRBJ1-5, the complete variable domain reads EAGVAQSPRYKIIEKRQSVAFWCNPISGHATLYWYQQILGQGPKLLIQFQNNGVVDDSQLPKDRFSAERLKGVDSTLKIQPAKLEDSAVYLCASSFTGGNQPQHFGDGTRLSIL.

This clone was recorded a few times. The CDR3: CASAKGAGGPNTGELFF. The CDR3 DNA follows: TGTGCCAGCGCGAAAGGAGCGGGAGGACCGAACACCGGGGAGCTGTTTTTT. The chain is built from TRBV25-1 and TRBJ2-2; 9 bases fit TRBD2. This CDR3 comprises 17 residues. Trimming cost V 8 bases and J 0 bases; bases outside gene matches: 10. Germline values: CDR1 MGHDK, CDR2 SYGVNS.

The chain employs TRBV2 and TRBJ1-2; D gene unclear. Trimming removed 7 bases at V and 4 bases at J, with 7 bases between. Germline CDR1 is SNHLY and CDR2 is FYNNEI. The CDR3 has 11 amino acids. The DNA of the CDR3 is TGTGCCAGCACCCCGAGCTATGGCTACACCTTC. Protein: CASTPSYGYTF.

The chain couples TRBV29-1 to TRBJ1-1; 7 nucleotides agree with TRBD1. Unmatched junction bases numbered 4, after V lost 5 bases and J lost 1 base. The CDR3 length is 13 residues. Germline loops: CDR1 SQVTM, CDR2 ANQGSEA. The DNA of the CDR3 is TGCAGCGTTCGTGGACAGGAGAACACTGAAGCTTTCTTT. It encodes CSVRGQENTEAFF.

The rearrangement links TRBV6-6 to TRBJ2-7, with a tentative D call TRBD2 (5 bases). Trimming cost V 7 bases and J 4 bases, with 20 bases left between them. The germline CDR1 and CDR2 sequences are MNHNY and SVGAGI (reference sequence). The CDR3 loop spans 15 amino acids. This CDR3 reads CASTPPWGASYEQYF. In DNA, the CDR3 is TGTGCCAGCACCCCCCCGTGGGGAGCCTCGTACGAGCAGTACTTC.

The V and J genes are TRBV30 and TRBJ1-2, with 11 positions matching TRBD1. Germline-derived CDR1 and CDR2 are GTSNPN and SVGIG (reference sequence). V shed 3 bases and J 7 bases; nucleotides not matched to a gene: 10. The CDR3 length is 15 residues. CDR3 sequence reads: CAWSEGTGGWSGYTF. The CDR3 DNA follows: TGTGCCTGGAGCGAGGGGACAGGGGGTTGGAGTGGCTACACCTTC. The full variable domain, with the rest looked up from reference TRBV30 and TRBJ1-2, is SQTIHQWPATLVQPVGSPLSLECTVEGTSNPNLYWYRQAAGRGLQLLFYSVGIGQISSEVPQNLSASRPQDRQFILSSKKLLLSDSGFYLCAWSEGTGGWSGYTFGSGTRLTVV.

The chain couples TRBV6-1 to TRBJ2-7; D remains unclear. The CDR3 runs to 10 residues. V lost 2 bases to trimming and J lost 10 bases, with 6 bases between them. Germline values: CDR1 MNHNS, CDR2 SASEGT. The CDR3 protein is CASSESTQYF. In nucleotides, the CDR3 is TGTGCCAGCAGTGAATCTACCCAGTACTTC.

The chain carries TRBV9 and TRBJ2-7; D perhaps matches TRBD1 (6 bases). Germline CDR1 is SGDLS and CDR2 is YYNGEE. Trimming took off 0 bases at V and 7 bases at J, with 11 bases between the two ends. This CDR3 is 13 amino acids long. The CDR3 spells CASSVGGRGEQYF. In DNA form, the CDR3 reads TGTGCCAGCAGCGTAGGGGGGCGCGGAGAGCAGTACTTC. Supplemented by reference TRBV9 and TRBJ2-7, the full variable domain reads DSGVTQTPKHLITATGQRVTLRCSPRSGDLSVYWYQQSLDQGLQFLIQYYNGEERAKGNILERFSAQQFPDLHSELNLSSLELGDSALYFCASSVGGRGEQYFGPGTRLTVT.

The chain has TRBV29-1 and TRBJ1-4; D gene uncertain. Germline V gives CDR1 SQVTM, CDR2 ANQGSEA. Trimming took 7 bases from V and 8 from J, leaving 17 bases between them. The CDR3 consists of 13 residues. The CDR3 nucleotides read TGCAGCGGAGGGTTGGCCGGGAACGAAAAACTGTTTTTT. Translated, it gives CSGGLAGNEKLFF.

The V gene is TRBV28, the J gene TRBJ2-3; 11 nucleotides match TRBD2. V lost 10 bases to trimming and J lost 1 base; unmatched junction nucleotides: 7. Germline V CDR1 and CDR2: MDHEN, SYDVKM. CDR3 size: 15 residues. CDR3 sequence (DNA): TGTGCCACTCGGTGGACTAGCGGGCGCACAGATACGCAGTATTTT. Translated: CATRWTSGRTDTQYF.

V gene TRBV29-1 combines with J gene TRBJ1-2; TRBD1 agrees at 7 bases. Germline V lookup: CDR1 SQVTM, CDR2 ANQGSEA. Losses at the gene ends were 5 bases for V and 1 base for J; bases not matched to a gene: 7. The CDR3 extends over 14 amino acids. The CDR3 DNA sequence: TGCAGCGTTTTATTAGGGGGCCTTAACTATGGCTACACCTTC. Translation gives CSVLLGGLNYGYTF.

The chain couples TRBV4-2 to TRBJ1-4; D gene unclear. The CDR3 sequence is 15 residues long. The ends were cut back, 0 bases at V and 8 bases at J, with 13 bases in the middle. Germline-derived CDR1 and CDR2 are LGHNA and YNFKEQ. The CDR3 region is CASSQEIGPREKLFF. The CDR3 DNA is TGTGCCAGCAGCCAAGAGATAGGTCCGAGGGAAAAACTGTTTTTT.

The rearrangement uses TRBV6-5 and TRBJ2-7; possible D gene TRBD1, 5 bases. V was cut by 1 base and J by 5 bases, with 12 bases left in between. CDR1 is MNHEY and CDR2 is SVGAGI in the germline V gene. This CDR3 region has 14 residues. CDR3 sequence reads: CASSYFGRANEQYF. The DNA for the CDR3 is TGTGCCAGCAGTTACTTCGGCAGGGCCAACGAGCAGTACTTC.

The rearrangement uses TRBV10-3 and TRBJ1-5, with unresolved D. Per germline, CDR1 ENHRY and CDR2 SYGVKD. The CDR3 covers 14 residues. Trimming removed 10 bases from V and 0 bases from J, with 13 bases in between. This CDR3 is CATAGSYSNQPQHF. The CDR3 nucleotides are TGTGCCACCGCCGGGAGTTATAGCAATCAGCCCCAGCATTTT.

V is TRBV3-1 (or the pseudogene TRBV3-2) and J is TRBJ1-3; no clear D gene. Trimming took 4 bases from V and 0 from J, leaving 13 bases between them. The CDR3 runs 16 residues. Germline V gene sequence: CDR1 LGHDT, CDR2 YNNKEL (reference sequence). The CDR3 bases are TGTGCCAGCAGCCTCCCGAGGTTACGCTCTGGAAACACCATATATTTT. Protein product: CASSLPRLRSGNTIYF.

This clone turned up a few times. The CDR3 DNA reads as TGTGCCAGCAGTCCATATCGGACAGGGACCGAAGAGACCCAGTACTTC. This translates into CASSPYRTGTEETQYF. The J gene is TRBJ2-5, the V gene TRBV28; 8 bases are a match to TRBD1. With 5 bases clipped from V and 3 bases from J, the junction kept 11 bases outside the gene matches. This CDR3 region has 16 residues. Germline loops: CDR1 MDHEN, CDR2 SYDVKM.

V usage is TRBV28 and J usage is TRBJ1-1, with a possible D match to TRBD1 (5 bases). This CDR3 region has 14 residues. The V end lost 2 bases, the J end lost 11 bases, and 18 bases lay between the germline ends. Germline values: CDR1 MDHEN, CDR2 SYDVKM. Here the CDR3 reads CASSLQGIAVRAFF. The CDR3 nucleotides are TGTGCCAGCAGTTTACAGGGAATTGCTGTAAGGGCTTTCTTT. Looking up the rest from reference TRBV28 and TRBJ1-1 gives the full variable domain: DVKVTQSSRYLVKRTGEKVFLECVQDMDHENMFWYRQDPGLGLRLIYFSYDVKMKEKGDIPEGYSVSREKKERFSLILESASTNQTSMYLCASSLQGIAVRAFFGQGTRLTVV.

The chain combines TRBV28 with TRBJ1-5; TRBD1 matches 8 bases. The CDR3 contains 15 residues. Germline CDR1 is MDHEN and CDR2 is SYDVKM. V lost 2 bases, J lost 11 bases, and 11 bases stayed unmatched. The CDR3 region is CASSLGRQGAMSQHF. CDR3 coding DNA: TGTGCCAGCAGTTTAGGCAGGCAGGGGGCGATGTCCCAGCATTTT.

This chain links TRBV19 with TRBJ1-2; weak D call: TRBD1 (5 bases). V lost 7 bases and J lost 5, with 14 bases in between. Per germline, CDR1 LNHDA and CDR2 SQIVND (reference sequence). The CDR3 has 13 residues. CDR3 nucleotides: TGTGCCAGTAACCGGGGACTTTTGTATGGCTACACCTTC. Its protein is CASNRGLLYGYTF.

The chain couples TRBV3-1 (or the pseudogene TRBV3-2) to TRBJ2-7; 16 bases line up with TRBD2. The CDR3 consists of 18 residues. Germline CDR1 is LGHDT and CDR2 is YNNKEL (reference sequence). V lost 3 bases, J lost 0 bases, and 5 bases stayed unmatched. Written as DNA, the CDR3 is TGTGCCAGCAGCCAGGGACTAGCGGGGGGGCGAAGCTCCTACGAGCAGTACTTC. Encoded protein: CASSQGLAGGRSSYEQYF.

This chain links TRBV7-9 with TRBJ2-7; TRBD1 agrees at 10 bases. Per the germline V gene, CDR1 is SEHNR and CDR2 is FQNEAQ (reference sequence). Unmatched junction bases numbered 5, after V lost 5 bases and J lost 1 base. This CDR3 contains 15 residues. The CDR3 reads CASSPGTGVSYEQYF. The CDR3 nucleotides are TGTGCCAGCAGCCCCGGGACAGGGGTATCCTACGAGCAGTACTTC.

This chain joins TRBV5-1 and TRBJ2-2; 8 bases line up with TRBD1. The CDR3 loop spans 15 amino acids. CDR1 is SGHRS, CDR2 YFSETQ, per germline. V lost 2 bases to trimming and J lost 6 bases; unmatched junction nucleotides: 6. DNA for the CDR3: TGCGCCAGCAGCTTCCAGACAGGGGAGGCCGGGGAGCTGTTTTTT. As protein: CASSFQTGEAGELFF.

This clone was detected only a few times. The chain has TRBV11-2 and TRBJ2-7; D unclear. Deletions cut 0 bases from V and 2 bases from J, with 5 bases between. There are 13 residues in the CDR3. The V gene's germline CDR1 is SGHAT and CDR2 FQNNGV. CDR3 DNA sequence: TGTGCCAGCAGCTTAGATGCGGCCTACGAGCAGTACTTC. Translating it yields CASSLDAAYEQYF.